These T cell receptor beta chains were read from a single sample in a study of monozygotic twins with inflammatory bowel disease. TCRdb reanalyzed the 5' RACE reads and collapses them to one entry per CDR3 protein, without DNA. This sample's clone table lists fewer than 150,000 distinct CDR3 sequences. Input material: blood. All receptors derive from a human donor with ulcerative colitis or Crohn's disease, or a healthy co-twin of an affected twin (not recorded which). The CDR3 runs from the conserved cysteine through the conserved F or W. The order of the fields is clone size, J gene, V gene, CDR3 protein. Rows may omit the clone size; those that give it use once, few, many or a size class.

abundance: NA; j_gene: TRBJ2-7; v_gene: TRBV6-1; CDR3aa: CASSSLAGGLEQYF
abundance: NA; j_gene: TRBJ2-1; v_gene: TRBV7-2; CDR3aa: CASTLWGLGGNDNEQFF
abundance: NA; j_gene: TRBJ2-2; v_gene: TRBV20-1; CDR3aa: CSARGPLTLELFF
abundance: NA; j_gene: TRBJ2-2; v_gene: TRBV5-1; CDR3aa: CASSLARNTGELFF
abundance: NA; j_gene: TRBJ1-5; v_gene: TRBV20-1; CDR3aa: CSASPGQYNQPQHF
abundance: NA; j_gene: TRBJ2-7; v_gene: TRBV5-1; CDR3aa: CASSKNTGVDEQYF
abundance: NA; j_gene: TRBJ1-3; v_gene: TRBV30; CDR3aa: CAWSRSSGNTIYF
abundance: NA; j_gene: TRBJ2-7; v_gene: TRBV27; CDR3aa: CASSLGTQGREQYF
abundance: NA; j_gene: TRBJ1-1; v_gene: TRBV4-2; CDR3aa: CASSQGVSTNTEAFF
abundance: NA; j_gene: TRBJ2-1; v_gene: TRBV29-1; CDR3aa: CSVPSERGSSYNEQFF
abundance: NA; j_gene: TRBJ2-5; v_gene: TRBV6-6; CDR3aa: CASRRLQGQETQYF
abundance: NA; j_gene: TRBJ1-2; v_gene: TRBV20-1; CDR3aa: CSARELQGGRYGYTF
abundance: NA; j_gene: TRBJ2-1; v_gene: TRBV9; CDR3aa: CASGRRGLYNEQFF
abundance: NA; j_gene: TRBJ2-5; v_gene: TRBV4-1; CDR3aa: CASSQGPDQETQYF
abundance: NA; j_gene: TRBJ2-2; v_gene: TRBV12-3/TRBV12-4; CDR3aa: CASRRHGDTGELFF
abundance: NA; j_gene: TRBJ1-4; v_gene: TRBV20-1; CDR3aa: CSAKGRSGEKLFF
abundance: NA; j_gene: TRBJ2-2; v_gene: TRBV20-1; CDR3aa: CSARVGGRPRGGELFF
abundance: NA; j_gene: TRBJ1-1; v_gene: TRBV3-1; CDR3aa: CASSHGQGAEAFF
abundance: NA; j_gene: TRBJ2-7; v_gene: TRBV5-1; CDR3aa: CASSLMGAPGYEQYF
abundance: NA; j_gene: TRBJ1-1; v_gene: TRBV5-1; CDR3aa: CASSPGGNTEAFF
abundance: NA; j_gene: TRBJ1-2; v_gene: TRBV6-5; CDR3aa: CASSSHRGEARGYTF
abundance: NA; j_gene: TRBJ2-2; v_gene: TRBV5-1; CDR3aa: CASRTSGGINTGELFF
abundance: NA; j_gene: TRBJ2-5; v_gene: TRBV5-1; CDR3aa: CASSLLPRGQQETQYF
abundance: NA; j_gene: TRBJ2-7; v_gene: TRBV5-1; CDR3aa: CASSLEAGTFYEQYF
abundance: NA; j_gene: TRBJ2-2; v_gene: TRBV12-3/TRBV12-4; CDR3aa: CASSDNRGANTGELFF
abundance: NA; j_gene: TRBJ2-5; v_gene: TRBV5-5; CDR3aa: CASSLRGSGETQYF
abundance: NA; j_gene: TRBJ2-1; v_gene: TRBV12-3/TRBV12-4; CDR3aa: CASSLPLGTANNEQFF
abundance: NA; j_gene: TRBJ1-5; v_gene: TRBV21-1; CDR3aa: CASSTGQGSQPQHF
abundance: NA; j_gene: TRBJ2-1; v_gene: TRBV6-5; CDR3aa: CASSYSSGGSYNEQFF
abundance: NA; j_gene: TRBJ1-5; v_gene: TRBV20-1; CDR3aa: CSAPSPQAGQPQHF
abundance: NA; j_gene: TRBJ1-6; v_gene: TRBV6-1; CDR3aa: CASSELEGEDSPLHF
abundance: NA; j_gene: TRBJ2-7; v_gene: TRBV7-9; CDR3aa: CASSFHSGVSYEQYF
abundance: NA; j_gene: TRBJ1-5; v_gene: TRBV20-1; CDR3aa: CSAGRTGVSNQPQHF
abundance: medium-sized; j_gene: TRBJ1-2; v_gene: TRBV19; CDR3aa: CASSISRENYGYTF
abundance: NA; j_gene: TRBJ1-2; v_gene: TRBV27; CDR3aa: CASSRGQGAAVYGYTF
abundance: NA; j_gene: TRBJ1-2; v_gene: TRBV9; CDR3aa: CASSATTPAANYGYTF
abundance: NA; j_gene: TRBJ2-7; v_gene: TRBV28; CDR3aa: CASTNLWDEQYF
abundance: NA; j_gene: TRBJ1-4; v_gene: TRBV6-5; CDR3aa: CASSYGGNEKLFF
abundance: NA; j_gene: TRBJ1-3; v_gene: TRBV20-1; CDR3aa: CSARGVAPGNTIYF
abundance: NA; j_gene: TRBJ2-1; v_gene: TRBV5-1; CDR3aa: CASSLYSGTSSYNEQFF